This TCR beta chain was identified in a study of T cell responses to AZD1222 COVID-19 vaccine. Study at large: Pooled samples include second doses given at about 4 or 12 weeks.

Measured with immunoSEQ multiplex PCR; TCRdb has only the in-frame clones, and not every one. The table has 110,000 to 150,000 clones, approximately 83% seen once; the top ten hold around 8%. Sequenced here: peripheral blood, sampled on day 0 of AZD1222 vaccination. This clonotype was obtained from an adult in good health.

CDR3 nucleotides: TGTGCCACCAGCAGAGATGTGGACCGACAGCCCCAGCATTTT. Protein product: CATSRDVDRQPQHF. V gene TRBV15 combines with J gene TRBJ1-5; D is unresolved. Germline V lookup: CDR1 LNHNV, CDR2 YYDKDF (reference sequence). Trimming pared 0 bases from V and 7 bases from J, leaving 10 bases between. This CDR3 has 14 residues. The entire variable domain, with the rest obtained from reference TRBV15 and TRBJ1-5, is as follows: DAMVIQNPRYQVTQFGKPVTLSCSQTLNHNVMYWYQQKSSQAPKLLFHYYDKDFNNEADTPDNFQSRRPNTSFCFLDIRSPGLGDTAMYLCATSRDVDRQPQHFGDGTRLSIL.